Sequencing of this T cell receptor beta chain was carried out in a study of cytomegalovirus exposure and HLA in healthy donors. Overall study results and limits: By a later analysis, the bulk of CMV-associated TCR beta chains appeared HLA-restricted. Accounts indicate the classifier identified cytomegalovirus status with strong specificity and sensitivity. In a later analysis, TCR beta V- and J-gene trimming showed a link to a missense DCLRE1C variant.

The PCR contained 60 Vbeta and 13 Jbeta primers. TCRdb keeps only in-frame clones here, not all; method: immunoSEQ multiplex PCR. Found here are 170,000 or so clones, about three quarters of them singletons; the top ten hold less than 1.5%. The CDR3 covers 15 residues. V shed 2 bases, J shed 1 base, and the junction held 3 bases outside the gene matches. From germline, CDR1 is SGHNT and CDR2 YENEEA. Donors in the study were healthy people who gave bone marrow. Regarding this clone: Its antigen is unknown.

The sample taken for sequencing was PBMCs. This sequence joins TRBV11-3 and TRBJ1-1; 8 bases are shared with TRBD1. The source is a woman aged 30 to 39 in good health and CMV-seropositive. CDR3 sequence: CASSLQTGENTEAFF. The CDR3 DNA is TGTGCCAGCAGCTTACAGACAGGGGAGAACACTGAAGCTTTCTTT.